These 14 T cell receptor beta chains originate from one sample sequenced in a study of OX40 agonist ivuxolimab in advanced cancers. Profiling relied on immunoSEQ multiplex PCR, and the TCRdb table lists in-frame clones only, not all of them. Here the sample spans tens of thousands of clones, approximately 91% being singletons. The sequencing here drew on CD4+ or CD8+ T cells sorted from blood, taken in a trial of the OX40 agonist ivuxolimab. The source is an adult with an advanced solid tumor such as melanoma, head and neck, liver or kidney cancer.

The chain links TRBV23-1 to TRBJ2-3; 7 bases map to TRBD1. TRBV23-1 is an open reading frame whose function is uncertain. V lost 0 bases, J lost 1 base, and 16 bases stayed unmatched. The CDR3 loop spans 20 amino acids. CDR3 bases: TGCGCCAGCAGTCAATCCGCAACAGGGCTATTAGGGGGCGGCACAGATACGCAGTATTTT. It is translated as CASSQSATGLLGGGTDTQYF.

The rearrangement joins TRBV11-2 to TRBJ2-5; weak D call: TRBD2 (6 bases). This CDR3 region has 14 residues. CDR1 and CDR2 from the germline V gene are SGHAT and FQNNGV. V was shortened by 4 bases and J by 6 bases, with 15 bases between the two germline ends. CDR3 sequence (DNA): TGTGCCAGCAGCTCCGATCGGGAGTGGAAGACCCAGTACTTC. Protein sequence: CASSSDREWKTQYF.

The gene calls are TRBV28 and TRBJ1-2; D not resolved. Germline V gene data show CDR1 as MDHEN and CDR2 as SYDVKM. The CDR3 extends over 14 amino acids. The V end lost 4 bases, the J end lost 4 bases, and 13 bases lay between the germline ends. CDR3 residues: CASSSRGLSYGYTF. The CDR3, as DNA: TGTGCCAGCAGTTCTCGGGGTCTTTCCTATGGCTACACCTTC.

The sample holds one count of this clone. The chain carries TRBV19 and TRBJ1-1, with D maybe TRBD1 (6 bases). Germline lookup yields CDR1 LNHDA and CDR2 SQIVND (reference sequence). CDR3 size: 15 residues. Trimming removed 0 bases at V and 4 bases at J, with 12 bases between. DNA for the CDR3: TGTGCCAGTAGTATAGATCTGGGGGCGAGCACTGAAGCTTTCTTT. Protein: CASSIDLGASTEAFF.

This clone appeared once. The CDR3 DNA reads TGTGCCTGGAGTTCAGGATCTGGGGCCAACGTCCTGACTTTC. Residues: CAWSSGSGANVLTF. The V and J genes are TRBV30 and TRBJ2-6; no clear D gene. The CDR3 length is 14 residues. CDR1 is GTSNPN and CDR2 is SVGIG in the germline V gene (reference sequence). Trimming took off 2 bases at V and 1 base at J, with 6 bases between the two ends. The whole variable domain, remainder taken from reference TRBV30 and TRBJ2-6, is SQTIHQWPATLVQPVGSPLSLECTVEGTSNPNLYWYRQAAGRGLQLLFYSVGIGQISSEVPQNLSASRPQDRQFILSSKKLLLSDSGFYLCAWSSGSGANVLTFGAGSRLTVL.

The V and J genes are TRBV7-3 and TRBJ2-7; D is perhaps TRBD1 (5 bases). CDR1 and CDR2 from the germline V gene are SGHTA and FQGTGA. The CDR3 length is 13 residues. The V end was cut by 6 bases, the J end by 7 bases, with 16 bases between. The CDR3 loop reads CASRGRKVREQYV. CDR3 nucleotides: TGTGCCAGCAGGGGGCGGAAAGTCCGGGAGCAGTACGTC.

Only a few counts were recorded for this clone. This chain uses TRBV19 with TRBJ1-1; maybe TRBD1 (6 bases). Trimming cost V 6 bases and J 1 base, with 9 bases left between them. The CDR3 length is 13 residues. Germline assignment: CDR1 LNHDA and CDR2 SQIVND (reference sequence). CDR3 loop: CASSTTGNTEAFF. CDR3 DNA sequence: TGTGCCAGTAGCACGACAGGGAACACTGAAGCTTTCTTT.

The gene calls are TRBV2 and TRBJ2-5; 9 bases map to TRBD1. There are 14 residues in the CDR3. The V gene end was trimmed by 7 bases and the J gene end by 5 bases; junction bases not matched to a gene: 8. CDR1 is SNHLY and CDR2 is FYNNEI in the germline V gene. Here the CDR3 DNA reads TGTGCCAGCACTAACTGGGACAGGGATGAGACCCAGTACTTC. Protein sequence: CASTNWDRDETQYF.

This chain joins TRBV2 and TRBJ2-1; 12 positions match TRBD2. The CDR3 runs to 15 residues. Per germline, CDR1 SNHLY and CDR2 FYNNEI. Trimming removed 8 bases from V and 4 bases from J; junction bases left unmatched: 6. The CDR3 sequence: CASGQTSGSYNEQFF. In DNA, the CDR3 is TGTGCCAGCGGACAGACTAGCGGGAGTTACAATGAGCAGTTCTTC.

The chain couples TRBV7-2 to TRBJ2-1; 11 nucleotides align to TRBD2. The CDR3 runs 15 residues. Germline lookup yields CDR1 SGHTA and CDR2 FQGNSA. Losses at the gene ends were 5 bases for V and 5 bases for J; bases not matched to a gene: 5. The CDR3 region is CASSPGTSGHNEQFF. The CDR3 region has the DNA TGTGCCAGCAGCCCAGGGACTAGCGGACACAATGAGCAGTTCTTC.

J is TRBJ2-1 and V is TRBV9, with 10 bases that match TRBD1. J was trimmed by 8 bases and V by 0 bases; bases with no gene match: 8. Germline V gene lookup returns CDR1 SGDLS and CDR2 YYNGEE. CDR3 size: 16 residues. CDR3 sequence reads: CASSVAFLDRGYEQFF. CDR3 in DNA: TGTGCCAGCAGCGTAGCATTTCTGGACAGGGGGTATGAGCAGTTCTTC.

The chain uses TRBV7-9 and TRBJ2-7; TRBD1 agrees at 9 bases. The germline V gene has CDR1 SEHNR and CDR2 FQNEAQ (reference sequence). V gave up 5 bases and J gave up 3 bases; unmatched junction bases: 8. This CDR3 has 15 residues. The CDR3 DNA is TGTGCCAGCAGCCCTAGGGACAGGGAGTTCTACGAGCAGTACTTC. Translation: CASSPRDREFYEQYF.

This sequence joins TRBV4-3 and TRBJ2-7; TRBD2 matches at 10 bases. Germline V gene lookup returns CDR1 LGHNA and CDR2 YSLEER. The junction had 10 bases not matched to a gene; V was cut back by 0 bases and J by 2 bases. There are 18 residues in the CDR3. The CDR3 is CASSQEERSSGSPYEQYF. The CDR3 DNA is TGCGCCAGCAGCCAAGAAGAGAGATCTAGCGGGAGTCCCTACGAGCAGTACTTC.

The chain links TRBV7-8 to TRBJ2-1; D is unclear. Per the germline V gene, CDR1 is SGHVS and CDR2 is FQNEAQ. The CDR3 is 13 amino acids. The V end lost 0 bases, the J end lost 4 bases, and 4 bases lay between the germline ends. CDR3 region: CASSLAWYNEQFF. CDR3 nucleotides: TGTGCCAGCAGCTTAGCTTGGTACAATGAGCAGTTCTTC.